This T cell receptor (beta chain) originates from a study of regulatory T cells in long-lasting Graves disease. The sample's time point: newly diagnosed GD, antithyroid drugs for less than 3 months. RNA extracted from PBMCs served as the sequencing template. Both iRepertoire HTBI primers and Arm-PCR of CDR3 regions were used to build the TCR beta libraries. TCRdb re-called the multiplex PCR reads with MiXCR, one entry per CDR3 protein. The sample records 370,000 or so distinct CDR3 sequences, 15% to 20% being singletons. Germline CDR1 SGHTA, CDR2 FQGNSA. The CDR3 runs 15 residues. Trimming cost V 8 bases and J 5 bases; bases outside gene matches: 10. This clonotype came up many times. These same records also appear under a second study, on T cells in Graves' hyperthyroidism and ophthalmopathy. That report notes: With the HTBI primer set, the TCR CDR3 went through a first round of RT-PCR. Ophthalmopathy was identified by the model a median 6.5 months ahead of onset.

The chain uses TRBV7-2 and TRBJ2-1; TRBD2 matches 9 bases. Sequencing used peripheral blood mononuclear cells (PBMCs), obtained at new diagnosis, from a patient treated with antithyroid drugs. This TCR came from a woman in her late teens or twenties with Graves disease. CDR3: CASRIGLAGHNEQFF. The CDR3 DNA reads TGTGCCAGCCGAATCGGGCTAGCGGGGCACAATGAGCAGTTCTTC.